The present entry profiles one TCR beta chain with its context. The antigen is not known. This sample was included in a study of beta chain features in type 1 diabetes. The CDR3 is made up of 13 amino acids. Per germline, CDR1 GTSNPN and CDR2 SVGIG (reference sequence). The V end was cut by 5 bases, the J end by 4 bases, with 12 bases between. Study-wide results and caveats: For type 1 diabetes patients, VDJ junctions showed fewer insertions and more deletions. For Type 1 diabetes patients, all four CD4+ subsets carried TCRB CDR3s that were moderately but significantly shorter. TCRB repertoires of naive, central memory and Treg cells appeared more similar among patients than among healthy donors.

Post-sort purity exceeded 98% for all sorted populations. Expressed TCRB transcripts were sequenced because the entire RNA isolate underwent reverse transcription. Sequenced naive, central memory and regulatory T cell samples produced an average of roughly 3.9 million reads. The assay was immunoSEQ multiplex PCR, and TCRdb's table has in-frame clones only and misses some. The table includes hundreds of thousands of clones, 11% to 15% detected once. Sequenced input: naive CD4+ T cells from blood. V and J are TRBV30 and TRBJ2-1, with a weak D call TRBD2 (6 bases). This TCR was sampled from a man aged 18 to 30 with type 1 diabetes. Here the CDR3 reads CAWQEGIYNEQFF. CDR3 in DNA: TGTGCCTGGCAGGAGGGTATATACAATGAGCAGTTCTTC.